The 30 T cell receptor beta chains below were found in one sample sequenced in a study of blood T cell repertoires in COVID-19. TCRdb's copy holds only in-frame clones and misses some; the assay was immunoSEQ multiplex PCR. This table has hundreds of thousands of clones, more than 70% appearing once. The specimen was PBMCs or T cells enriched from blood (not recorded which). Source of these receptors: a woman aged 50 to 60 who had recovered from COVID-19.

The chain couples TRBV10-1 to TRBJ2-3; D unresolved. The CDR3 contains 13 residues. The V end was cut by 8 bases, the J end by 7 bases, with 16 bases between. Germline V gene lookup returns CDR1 WNHNN and CDR2 SYGVQD (reference sequence). CDR3 residues: CASAPEPTNTQYF. For the CDR3, the DNA is TGCGCCAGCGCACCAGAACCAACTAATACGCAGTATTTT.

The gene calls are TRBV6-5 and TRBJ2-7; D is ambiguous. The V end lost 2 bases, the J end lost 1 base, and 6 bases lay between the germline ends. Germline lookup yields CDR1 MNHEY and CDR2 SVGAGI. There are 13 residues in the CDR3. CDR3 sequence reads: CASSYGGSYEQYF. As DNA, the CDR3 is TGTGCCAGCAGTTACGGCGGATCCTACGAGCAGTACTTC.

V and J are TRBV15 and TRBJ1-5; a possible D gene is TRBD1 (6 bases). This CDR3 region has 18 residues. Germline-derived CDR1 and CDR2 are LNHNV and YYDKDF (reference sequence). V dropped 1 base and J dropped 3 bases, with 19 bases sitting between them. For the CDR3, the DNA is TGTGCCACCAGCAGAGGGGGAGGGCAGGGGAATTACAATCAGCCCCAGCATTTT. Its translation is CATSRGGGQGNYNQPQHF.

This clone was counted between two and nine times. The chain employs TRBV6-5 and TRBJ2-2; TRBD1 aligns across 8 bases. Germline V CDR1 and CDR2: MNHEY, SVGAGI. The trim removed 0 bases at V and 6 bases at J, leaving 6 bases unmatched. The CDR3 is 16 residues long. In DNA form, the CDR3 reads TGTGCCAGCAGTTACTCGAGGACAGGGAAGGCCGGGGAGCTGTTTTTT. It codes for CASSYSRTGKAGELFF.

The chain has TRBV28 and TRBJ2-1; 8 bases align to TRBD2. Trimming removed 3 bases from V and 0 bases from J; junction bases left unmatched: 19. This CDR3 contains 21 residues. Germline V lookup: CDR1 MDHEN, CDR2 SYDVKM. This chain's CDR3 is CASSFPRGGANEQSSYNEQFF. Written as DNA, the CDR3 is TGTGCCAGCAGTTTCCCTCGGGGGGGCGCCAATGAGCAAAGCTCCTACAATGAGCAGTTCTTC.

The chain joins TRBV5-4 to TRBJ2-6; weak D call: TRBD1 (5 bases). This CDR3 comprises 16 residues. V lost 0 bases, J lost 0 bases, and 7 bases lay in between. The germline gives CDR1 SGHNT, CDR2 YYREEE (reference sequence). The CDR3 reads CASSLGTLSGANVLTF. CDR3 coding DNA: TGTGCCAGCAGCTTGGGGACACTCTCTGGGGCCAACGTCCTGACTTTC.

This rearrangement joins TRBV18 to TRBJ1-1; weak D call: TRBD1 (6 bases). The ends were cut back, 2 bases at V and 4 bases at J, with 8 bases in the middle. Per germline, CDR1 KGHSH and CDR2 LQKENI. The CDR3 runs to 13 residues. The CDR3 DNA is TGTGCCAGCTCACCAGGCAGGGGCACTGAAGCTTTCTTT. It yields the protein CASSPGRGTEAFF.

The V gene is TRBV7-9, the J gene TRBJ1-2; TRBD1 matches at 9 bases. This CDR3 is 13 amino acids long. Germline V gives CDR1 SEHNR, CDR2 FQNEAQ (reference sequence). J gave up 11 bases and V 5 bases, and 9 bases lay outside the gene matches. Here the CDR3 reads CASSGSGTGSYTF. The CDR3 bases are TGTGCCAGCAGCGGATCGGGGACAGGGAGTTACACCTTC.

The chain links TRBV27 to TRBJ2-7; 9 bases are a match to TRBD1. CDR1 is MNHEY, CDR2 SMNVEV, per germline (reference sequence). J gave up 7 bases and V 8 bases, and 12 bases lay outside the gene matches. The CDR3 loop spans 14 amino acids. CDR3 sequence: CASADGTGGREQYF. The CDR3 nucleotides are TGTGCCAGCGCCGACGGCACAGGGGGCCGAGAGCAGTACTTC.

V usage is TRBV30 and J usage is TRBJ1-3, with 7 bases matching TRBD1. Germline-derived CDR1 and CDR2 are GTSNPN and SVGIG (reference sequence). CDR3 length: 15 residues. The J segment lost 1 base and the V segment lost 4 bases, leaving 7 bases of the junction unmatched. In DNA form, the CDR3 reads TGTGCCTGGATCGCGACAGGGCGGTCTGGAAACACCATATATTTT. It specifies CAWIATGRSGNTIYF.

The CDR3, as DNA: TGTGCCAGCAGCTTAGTGATTGCGTCGTTGGGCGATGGCTACACCTTC. This sequence encodes CASSLVIASLGDGYTF. The rearrangement uses TRBV7-9 and TRBJ1-2; D not resolved. Germline CDR1 is SEHNR and CDR2 is FQNEAQ (reference sequence). Trimming pared 1 base from V and 6 bases from J, leaving 18 bases between. The CDR3 spans 16 residues.

The genes are TRBV6-4 and TRBJ1-6, with TRBD1 as a possible D gene (5 bases). V was cut by 3 bases and J by 9 bases, with 12 bases left in between. This CDR3 has 14 residues. Germline V CDR1 and CDR2: MRHNA, SNTAGT. CDR3 sequence: CASSDYPGSSPLHF. CDR3 in DNA: TGTGCCAGCAGTGATTATCCAGGGTCTTCACCCCTCCACTTT.

This chain joins TRBV6-2 or TRBV6-3 and TRBJ2-1; 8 bases fit TRBD1. The CDR3 has 15 amino acids. Germline V CDR1 and CDR2: MNHEY, SVGEGT. Trimming took 4 bases from V and 7 from J; bases not matched to a gene: 9. The CDR3 DNA reads as TGTGCCAGCAGTTGGGACAGGAGATTATGGAATGAGCAGTTCTTC. It yields the protein CASSWDRRLWNEQFF.

This rearrangement joins TRBV5-8 to TRBJ2-3; TRBD1 aligns across 12 bases. CDR1 and CDR2 (germline): SGHTS, YDEGEE. The junction had 6 bases not matched to a gene; V was cut back by 2 bases and J by 5 bases. The CDR3 loop spans 16 amino acids. CDR3 sequence reads: CASSLPGQGAIDTQYF. CDR3 coding DNA: TGTGCCAGCAGCTTACCGGGACAGGGGGCAATAGATACGCAGTATTTT.

This sequence joins TRBV4-3 and TRBJ1-2; possibly TRBD1 for D (6 bases). Germline V gene sequence: CDR1 LGHNA, CDR2 YSLEER. V lost 2 bases and J 7 bases, leaving 11 bases between the germline ends. The length of the CDR3 is 13 residues. CDR3: CASSQLGGGGYTF. The CDR3 nucleotides are TGCGCCAGCAGCCAACTAGGGGGGGGTGGCTACACCTTC.

This clone was seen more than once but under ten times. In the same sample, other DNA sequences code for this CDR3. The CDR3 DNA is TGTGCCAGTAGGCGATCCGGGAATAGCAATCAGCCCCAGCATTTT. Residues: CASRRSGNSNQPQHF. The rearrangement links TRBV19 to TRBJ1-5; D unresolved. This CDR3 contains 15 residues. Germline values: CDR1 LNHDA, CDR2 SQIVND (reference sequence). The ends were cut back, 6 bases at V and 0 bases at J, with 12 bases in the middle.

The chain uses TRBV29-1 and TRBJ2-5; D not certain. This CDR3 has 12 residues. The germline V gene encodes CDR1 SQVTM and CDR2 ANQGSEA. Deletions cut 6 bases from V and 4 bases from J, with 12 bases between. CDR3 region: CSVVRGGETQYF. CDR3 DNA sequence: TGCAGCGTGGTACGCGGTGGAGAGACCCAGTACTTC.

The CDR3 DNA reads TGTGCCAGCAGCCGCGTCTTAGCCGGAGAGACCCAGTACTTC. As protein: CASSRVLAGETQYF. V is TRBV6-5 and J is TRBJ2-5; D remains ambiguous. The CDR3 covers 14 residues. Trimming removed 6 bases from V and 4 bases from J, with 15 bases in between. In germline, CDR1 is MNHEY, CDR2 SVGAGI.

The chain links TRBV2 to TRBJ1-2; 7 bases map to TRBD1. V lost 4 bases to trimming and J lost 8 bases; unmatched junction nucleotides: 7. Germline V CDR1 and CDR2: SNHLY, FYNNEI. The CDR3 length is 13 residues. The CDR3 DNA is TGTGCCAGCAGTGGACAGGGCTCCTGGGGCTACACCTTC. Translated, it gives CASSGQGSWGYTF. Drawing the rest from reference TRBV2 and TRBJ1-2, the complete variable domain is EPEVTQTPSHQVTQMGQEVILRCVPISNHLYFYWYRQILGQKVEFLVSFYNNEISEKSEIFDDQFSVERPDGSNFTLKIRSTKLEDSAMYFCASSGQGSWGYTFGSGTRLTVV.

The chain recombines TRBV18 with TRBJ2-3; 9 bases map to TRBD2. The V and J ends lost 8 bases and 4 bases, in that order; junction bases with no gene match: 16. Germline V gene sequence: CDR1 KGHSH, CDR2 LQKENI. This CDR3 is built from 17 residues. CDR3 amino acids: CASALNPSGNGADTQYF. The CDR3 nucleotides read TGTGCCAGCGCCCTAAATCCTAGCGGGAATGGCGCAGATACGCAGTATTTT. Full variable domain (remainder filled in from reference TRBV18 and TRBJ2-3): NAGVMQNPRHLVRRRGQEARLRCSPMKGHSHVYWYRQLPEEGLKFMVYLQKENIIDESGMPKERFSAEFPKEGPSILRIQQVVRGDSAAYFCASALNPSGNGADTQYFGPGTRLTVL.

J is TRBJ2-7 and V is TRBV19, with D hard to call. CDR3 size: 15 residues. Per germline, CDR1 LNHDA and CDR2 SQIVND (reference sequence). Trimming took 3 bases from V and 0 from J, leaving 12 bases between them. CDR3: CASSMESSSSYEQYF. The CDR3 DNA is TGTGCCAGTAGTATGGAGAGCTCGTCCTCCTACGAGCAGTACTTC.

The V call is TRBV6-6, the J call TRBJ1-2; D call uncertain. V was pared by 6 bases and J by 4 bases, with 21 bases between. The CDR3 has 16 residues. From germline, CDR1 is MNHNY and CDR2 SVGAGI (reference sequence). CDR3 protein: CASSPKSSVNLYGYTF. The CDR3 DNA reads as TGTGCCAGCAGCCCCAAGTCGTCGGTTAACCTCTATGGCTACACCTTC.

This chain uses TRBV12-2 with TRBJ2-5; TRBD1 is the table's D call, not checked against the DNA. TRBV12-2 is termed a pseudogene. The CDR3 covers 14 residues. In DNA, the CDR3 is TGTGCAAGTCGCAAATCCCCCCCCAAAGAGACCCAGTACTTC. It encodes CASRKSPPKETQYF.

J is TRBJ2-1 and V is TRBV3-1 (or the pseudogene TRBV3-2); maybe TRBD2 (5 bases). The CDR3 has 15 residues. V was trimmed by 1 base and J by 7 bases, leaving 14 bases between them. From germline, CDR1 is LGHDT and CDR2 YNNKEL (reference sequence). The CDR3 DNA reads as TGTGCCAGCAGCCAAGTAGAGGGCGTGGGTAATGAGCAGTTCTTC. Translation: CASSQVEGVGNEQFF.

The genes are TRBV7-9 and TRBJ1-1; no clear D. This CDR3 contains 14 residues. Germline loops: CDR1 SEHNR, CDR2 FQNEAQ (reference sequence). Trimming took 5 bases from V and 1 from J, leaving 11 bases between them. The CDR3 nucleotides are TGTGCCAGCAGCCCCCGAGGAGGGAACACTGAAGCTTTCTTT. Protein: CASSPRGGNTEAFF.

The rearrangement uses TRBV28 and TRBJ2-5, with 12 bases identical to TRBD2. CDR1 MDHEN and CDR2 SYDVKM come from the germline V gene. This CDR3 is 13 amino acids long. The ends lost 8 bases at V and 5 bases at J; junction bases unmatched: 3. In DNA form, the CDR3 reads TGTGCCAGCCGACTAGCGGGAGTTGAGACCCAGTACTTC. It codes for CASRLAGVETQYF.

Only one count was recorded for this clone. V and J are TRBV19 and TRBJ2-3; 12 bases match TRBD2. Germline CDR1 reads LNHDA; CDR2 reads SQIVND (reference sequence). The CDR3 totals 16 residues. Trimming removed 9 bases from V and 5 bases from J; junction bases left unmatched: 12. The CDR3 region is CASSPATSGSVDTQYF. The CDR3 DNA is TGTGCCAGCTCGCCCGCGACTAGCGGGAGTGTAGATACGCAGTATTTT.

The rearrangement links TRBV15 to TRBJ2-3; 8 positions match TRBD2. Germline values: CDR1 LNHNV, CDR2 YYDKDF (reference sequence). The CDR3 consists of 16 residues. Trimming at V came to 0 bases and at J to 2 bases, leaving 4 bases not matched to a gene. DNA for the CDR3: TGTGCCACCAGCAGAGATGGCGGGGGGCCCACAGATACGCAGTATTTT. Its protein product is CATSRDGGGPTDTQYF.

The V gene is TRBV7-8, the J gene TRBJ2-1, with TRBD2 identical over 8 bases. The CDR3 totals 15 residues. The V gene's germline CDR1 is SGHVS and CDR2 FQNEAQ. The V and J ends lost 1 base and 6 bases, in that order; junction bases with no gene match: 5. The CDR3 is CASSLERGGPNEQFF. The CDR3 region has the DNA TGTGCCAGCAGCTTAGAGCGCGGGGGGCCCAATGAGCAGTTCTTC.

This clone was seen only once. The chain uses TRBV30 and TRBJ1-5; D is perhaps TRBD1 (6 bases). The CDR3 is 18 amino acids. Trimming took 1 base from V and 5 from J, leaving 24 bases between them. The germline CDR1 and CDR2 sequences are GTSNPN and SVGIG (reference sequence). CDR3 loop: CAWSGTAPQGKFYQPQHF. DNA for the CDR3: TGTGCCTGGAGTGGAACCGCGCCACAGGGCAAGTTTTATCAGCCCCAGCATTTT.